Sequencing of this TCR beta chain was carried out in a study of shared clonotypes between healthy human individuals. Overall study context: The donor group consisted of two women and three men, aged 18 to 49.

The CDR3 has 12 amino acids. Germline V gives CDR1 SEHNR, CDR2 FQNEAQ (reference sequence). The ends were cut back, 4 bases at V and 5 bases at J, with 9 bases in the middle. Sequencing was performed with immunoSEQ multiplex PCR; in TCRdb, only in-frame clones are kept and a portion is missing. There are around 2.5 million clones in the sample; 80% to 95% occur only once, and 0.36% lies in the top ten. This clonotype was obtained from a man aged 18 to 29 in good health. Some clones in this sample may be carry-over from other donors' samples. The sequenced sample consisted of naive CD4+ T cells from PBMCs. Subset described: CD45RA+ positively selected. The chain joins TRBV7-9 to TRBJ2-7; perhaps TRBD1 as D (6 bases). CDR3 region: CASSSDSNEQYF. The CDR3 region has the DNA TGTGCCAGCAGCTCGGACAGTAACGAGCAGTACTTC.